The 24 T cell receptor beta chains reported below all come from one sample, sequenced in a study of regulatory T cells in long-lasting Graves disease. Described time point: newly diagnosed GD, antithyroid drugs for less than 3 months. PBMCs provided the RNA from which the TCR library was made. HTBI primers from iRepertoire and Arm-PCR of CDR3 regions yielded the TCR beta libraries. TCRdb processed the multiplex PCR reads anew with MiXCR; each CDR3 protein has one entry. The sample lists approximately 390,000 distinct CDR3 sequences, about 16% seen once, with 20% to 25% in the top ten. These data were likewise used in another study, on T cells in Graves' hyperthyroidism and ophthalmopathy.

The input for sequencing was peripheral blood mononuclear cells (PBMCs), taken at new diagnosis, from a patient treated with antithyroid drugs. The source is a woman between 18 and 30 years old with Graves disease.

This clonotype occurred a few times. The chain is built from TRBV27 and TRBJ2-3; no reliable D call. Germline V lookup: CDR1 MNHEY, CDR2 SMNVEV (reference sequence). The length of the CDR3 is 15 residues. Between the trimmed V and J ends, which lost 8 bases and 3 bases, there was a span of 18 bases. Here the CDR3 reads CASRPVLAGTDTQYF. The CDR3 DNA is TGTGCCAGCCGGCCGGTCCTGGCAGGTACAGATACGCAGTATTTT.

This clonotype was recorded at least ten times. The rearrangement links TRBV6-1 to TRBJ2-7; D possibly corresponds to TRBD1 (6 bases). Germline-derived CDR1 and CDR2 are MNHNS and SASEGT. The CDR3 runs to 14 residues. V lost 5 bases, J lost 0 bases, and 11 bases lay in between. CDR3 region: CASSKGHPSYEQYF. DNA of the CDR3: TGTGCCAGCAGTAAGGGACACCCCTCCTACGAGCAGTACTTC.

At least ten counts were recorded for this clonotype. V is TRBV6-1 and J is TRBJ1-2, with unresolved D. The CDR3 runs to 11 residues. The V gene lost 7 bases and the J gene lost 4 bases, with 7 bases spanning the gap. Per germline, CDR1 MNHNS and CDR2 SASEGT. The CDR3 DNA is TGTGCCAGCACCGAAAGCTATGGCTACACCTTC. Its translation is CASTESYGYTF.

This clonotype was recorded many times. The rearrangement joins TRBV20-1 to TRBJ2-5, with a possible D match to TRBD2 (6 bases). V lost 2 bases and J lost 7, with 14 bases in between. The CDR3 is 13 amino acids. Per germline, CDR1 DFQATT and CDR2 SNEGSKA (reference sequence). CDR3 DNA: TGCAGTGCTAGAACGGGACTCGAAGGGACCCAGTACTTC. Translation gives CSARTGLEGTQYF.

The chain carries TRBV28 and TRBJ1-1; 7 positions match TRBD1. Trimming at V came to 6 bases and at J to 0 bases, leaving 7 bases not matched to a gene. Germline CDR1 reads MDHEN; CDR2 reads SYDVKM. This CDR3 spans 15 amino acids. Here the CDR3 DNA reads TGTGCCAGCAGCTCAGGGGGGATCATGAACACTGAAGCTTTCTTT. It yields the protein CASSSGGIMNTEAFF.

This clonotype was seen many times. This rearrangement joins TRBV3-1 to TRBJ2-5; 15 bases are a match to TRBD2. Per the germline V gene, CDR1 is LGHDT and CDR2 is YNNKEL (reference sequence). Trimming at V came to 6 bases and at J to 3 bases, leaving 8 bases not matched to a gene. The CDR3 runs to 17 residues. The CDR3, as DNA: TGTGCCAGCAGGCGCGGACTAGCGGGAGGGAAGAAAGAGACCCAGTACTTC. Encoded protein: CASRRGLAGGKKETQYF.

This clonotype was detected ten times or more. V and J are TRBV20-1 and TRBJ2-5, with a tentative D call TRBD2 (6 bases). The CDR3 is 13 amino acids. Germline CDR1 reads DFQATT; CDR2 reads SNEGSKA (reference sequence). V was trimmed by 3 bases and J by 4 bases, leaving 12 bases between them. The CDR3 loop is CSASGSIGETQYF. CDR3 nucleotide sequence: TGCAGTGCTAGCGGGAGCATTGGAGAGACCCAGTACTTC.

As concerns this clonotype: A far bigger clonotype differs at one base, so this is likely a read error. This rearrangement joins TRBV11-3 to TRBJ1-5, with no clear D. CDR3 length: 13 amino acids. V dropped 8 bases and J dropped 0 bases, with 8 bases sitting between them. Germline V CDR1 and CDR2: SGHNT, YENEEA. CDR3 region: CASGFNSNQPQHF. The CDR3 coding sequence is TGTGCCAGCGGTTTTAATAGCAATCAGCCCCAGCATTTT.

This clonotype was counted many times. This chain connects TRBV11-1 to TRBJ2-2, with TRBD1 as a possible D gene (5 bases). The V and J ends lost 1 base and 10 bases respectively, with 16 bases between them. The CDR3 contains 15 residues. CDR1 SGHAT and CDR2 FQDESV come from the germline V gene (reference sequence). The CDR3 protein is CASSLGDRQIVELFF. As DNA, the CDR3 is TGTGCCAGCAGCTTAGGAGACAGACAGATCGTGGAGCTGTTTTTT.

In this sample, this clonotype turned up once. The CDR3 is CASSYTSGGAGYNEQFF. The DNA for the CDR3 is TGTGCCAGCAGCTATACTAGCGGGGGGGCCGGCTACAATGAGCAGTTCTTC. The V call is TRBV11-3, the J call TRBJ2-1; 13 nucleotides align to TRBD2. CDR3 length: 17 residues. The junction had 6 bases not matched to a gene; V was cut back by 4 bases and J by 3 bases. The germline gives CDR1 SGHNT, CDR2 YENEEA.

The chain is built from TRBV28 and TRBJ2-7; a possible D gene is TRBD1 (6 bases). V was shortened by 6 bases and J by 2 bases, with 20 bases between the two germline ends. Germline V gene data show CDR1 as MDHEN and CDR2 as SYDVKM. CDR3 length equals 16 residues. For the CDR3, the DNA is TGTGCCAGCAGCCCCCTCGGGCAGGGGAGCGCCTACGAGCAGTACTTC. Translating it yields CASSPLGQGSAYEQYF.

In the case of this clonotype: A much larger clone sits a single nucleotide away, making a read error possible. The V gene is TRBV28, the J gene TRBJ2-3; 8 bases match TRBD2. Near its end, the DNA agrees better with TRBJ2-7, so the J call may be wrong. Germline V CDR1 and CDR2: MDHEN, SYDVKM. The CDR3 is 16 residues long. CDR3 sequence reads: CASSFFPAGEVYGQYF. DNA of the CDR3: TGTGCCAGCAGTTTTTTCCCAGCGGGAGAAGTTTACGGGCAGTACTTC.

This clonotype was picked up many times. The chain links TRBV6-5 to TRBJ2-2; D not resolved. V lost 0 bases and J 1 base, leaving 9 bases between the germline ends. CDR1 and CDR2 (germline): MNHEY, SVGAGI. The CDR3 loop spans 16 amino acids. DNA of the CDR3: TGTGCCAGCAGTTACTCAGGGATGGGGAACACCGGGGAGCTGTTTTTT. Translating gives CASSYSGMGNTGELFF.

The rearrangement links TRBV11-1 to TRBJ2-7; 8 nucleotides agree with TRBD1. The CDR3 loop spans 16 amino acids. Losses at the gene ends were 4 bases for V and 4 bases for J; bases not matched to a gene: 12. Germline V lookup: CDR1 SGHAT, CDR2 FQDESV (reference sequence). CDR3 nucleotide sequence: TGTGCCAGCAGCTCATCCGGGCAGGGGGCTGGGTACGAGCAGTACTTC. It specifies CASSSSGQGAGYEQYF.

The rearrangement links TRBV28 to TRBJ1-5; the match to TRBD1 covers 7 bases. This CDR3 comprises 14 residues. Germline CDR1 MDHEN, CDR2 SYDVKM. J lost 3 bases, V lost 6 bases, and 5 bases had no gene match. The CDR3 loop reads CASRSTGSNQPQHF. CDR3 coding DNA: TGTGCCAGCAGATCGACAGGGTCCAATCAGCCCCAGCATTTT.

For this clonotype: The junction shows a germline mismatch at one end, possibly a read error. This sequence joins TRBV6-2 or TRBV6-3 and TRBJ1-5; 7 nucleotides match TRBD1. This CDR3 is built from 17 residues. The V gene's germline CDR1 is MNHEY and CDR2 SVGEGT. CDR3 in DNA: TGTGCCAGCAGCTACTCTGCGACAGGGATAGAGAATCAGCCCCAGCATTTT. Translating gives CASSYSATGIENQPQHF.

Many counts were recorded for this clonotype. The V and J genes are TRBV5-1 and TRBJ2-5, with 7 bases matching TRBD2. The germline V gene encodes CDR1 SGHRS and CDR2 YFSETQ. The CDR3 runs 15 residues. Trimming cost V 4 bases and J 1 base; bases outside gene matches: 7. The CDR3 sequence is CASSPLPGGQETQYF. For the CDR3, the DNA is TGCGCCAGCAGCCCATTACCGGGGGGCCAAGAGACCCAGTACTTC.

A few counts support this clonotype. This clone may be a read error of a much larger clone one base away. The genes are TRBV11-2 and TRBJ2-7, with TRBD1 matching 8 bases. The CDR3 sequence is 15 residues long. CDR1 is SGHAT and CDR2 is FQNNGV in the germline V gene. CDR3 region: CASSLGGTGTYEQHF. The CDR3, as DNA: TGTGCCAGCAGCTTAGGTGGGACAGGAACCTACGAGCAGCACTTC.

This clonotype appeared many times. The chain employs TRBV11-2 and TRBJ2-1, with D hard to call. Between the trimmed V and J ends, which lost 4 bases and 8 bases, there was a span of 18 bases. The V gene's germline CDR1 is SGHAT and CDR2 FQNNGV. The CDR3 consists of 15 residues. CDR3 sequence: CASSSQPTIPHEQFF. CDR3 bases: TGTGCCAGCAGCTCCCAACCCACAATCCCCCATGAGCAGTTCTTC.

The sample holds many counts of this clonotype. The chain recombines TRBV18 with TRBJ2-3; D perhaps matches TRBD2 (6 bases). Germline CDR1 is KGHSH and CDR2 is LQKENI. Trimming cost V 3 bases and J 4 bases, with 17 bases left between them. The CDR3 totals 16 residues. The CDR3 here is CASSPRGRGSSDTQYF. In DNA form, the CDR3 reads TGTGCCAGCTCACCTAGAGGACGGGGGTCCTCAGATACGCAGTATTTT.

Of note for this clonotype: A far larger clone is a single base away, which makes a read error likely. The CDR3 here is CASRLTSFDRGLAEQYF. CDR3 nucleotides: TGTGCCAGCAGACTCACAAGCTTCGACAGGGGGCTGGCCGAGCAGTACTTC. The J gene is TRBJ2-7, the V gene TRBV11-2; TRBD1 matches 10 bases. Germline V gene sequence: CDR1 SGHAT, CDR2 FQNNGV. The V segment lost 6 bases and the J segment 6 bases; nucleotides outside the gene matches: 17. The CDR3 consists of 17 residues.

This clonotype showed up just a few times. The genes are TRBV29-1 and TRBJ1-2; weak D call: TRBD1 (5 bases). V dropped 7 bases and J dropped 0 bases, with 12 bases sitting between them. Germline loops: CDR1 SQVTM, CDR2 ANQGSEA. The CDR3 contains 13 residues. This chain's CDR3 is CSALTDTNYGYTF. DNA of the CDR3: TGCAGCGCCCTGACGGACACTAACTATGGCTACACCTTC. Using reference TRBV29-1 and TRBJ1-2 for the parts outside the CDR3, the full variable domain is SAVISQKPSRDICQRGTSLTIQCQVDSQVTMMFWYRQQPGQSLTLIATANQGSEATYESGFVIDKFPISRPNLTFSTLTVSNMSPEDSSIYLCSALTDTNYGYTFGSGTRLTVV.

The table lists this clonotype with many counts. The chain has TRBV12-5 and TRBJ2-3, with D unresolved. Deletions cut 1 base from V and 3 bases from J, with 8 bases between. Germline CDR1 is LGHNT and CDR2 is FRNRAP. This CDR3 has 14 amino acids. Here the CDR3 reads CASGLGDLTDTQYF. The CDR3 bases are TGTGCTAGTGGTTTGGGAGACCTAACAGATACGCAGTATTTT.

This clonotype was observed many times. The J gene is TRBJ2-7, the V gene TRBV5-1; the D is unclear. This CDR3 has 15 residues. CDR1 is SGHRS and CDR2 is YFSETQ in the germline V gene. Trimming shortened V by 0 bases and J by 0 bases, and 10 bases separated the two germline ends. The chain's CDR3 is CASSLGPRSSYEQYF. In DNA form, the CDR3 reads TGCGCCAGCAGCTTGGGACCTAGGAGCTCCTACGAGCAGTACTTC.